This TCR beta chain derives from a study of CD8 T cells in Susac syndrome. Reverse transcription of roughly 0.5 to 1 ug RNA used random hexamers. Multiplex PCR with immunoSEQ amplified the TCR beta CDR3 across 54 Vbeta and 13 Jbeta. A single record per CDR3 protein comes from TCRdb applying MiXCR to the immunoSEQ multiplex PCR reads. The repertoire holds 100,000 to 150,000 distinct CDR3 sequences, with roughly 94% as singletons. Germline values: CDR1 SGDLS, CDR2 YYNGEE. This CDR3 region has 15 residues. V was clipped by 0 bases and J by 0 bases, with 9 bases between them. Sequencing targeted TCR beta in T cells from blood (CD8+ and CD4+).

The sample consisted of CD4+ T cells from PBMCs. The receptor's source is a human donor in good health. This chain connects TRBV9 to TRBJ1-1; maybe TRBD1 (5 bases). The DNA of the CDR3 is TGTGCCAGCAGCGTAGCCGGGACCATGAACACTGAAGCTTTCTTT. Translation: CASSVAGTMNTEAFF.